This T cell receptor beta chain was documented in a study of T cells in Graves' hyperthyroidism and ophthalmopathy. Study-level findings and limits: Onset of ophthalmopathy came a median roughly 6.5 months after the model predicted it. Most thyroid clonotypes that were expanded above 0.001 also turned up in blood. A model using 13 V-J features told ophthalmopathy apart from stable hyperthyroidism.

RNA transcripts were the template for amplifying TCR beta CDR3 regions. When the TCR CDR3 underwent first-round RT-PCR, the HTBI primer set was used. Each CDR3 protein is one row after TCRdb ran MiXCR on the multiplex PCR reads. The sample yields around 600,000 distinct CDR3 sequences, approximately 14% seen once. This clonotype was observed at least ten times. Antigen: not known. The sequencing sample was made of blood. This sequence was found in a woman between 18 and 29 years old with Graves' ophthalmopathy.

CDR3 region: CASSRDRAVPGELFF. The CDR3 coding sequence is TGTGCCAGCAGTAGGGACAGGGCGGTCCCCGGGGAGCTGTTTTTT. The chain carries TRBV2 and TRBJ2-2; 9 positions match TRBD1. Germline V gene sequence: CDR1 SNHLY, CDR2 FYNNEI. This CDR3 comprises 15 residues. V shed 5 bases and J 6 bases; nucleotides not matched to a gene: 7.